The T cell receptor (beta chain) under discussion was sequenced for a study of cytomegalovirus exposure and HLA in healthy donors. Study-level information: For the approximately 420 genotyped donors, 80% to 90% fell within the Caucasian-associated ancestry cluster. Regarding the study as a whole: Across HLA loci, a later analysis found differing TCR association rates, with DRB1 most and HLA-C fewest.

Concerning this clone itself: Its antigen is undetermined.

PCR amplification relied on 60 Vbeta primers (plus 13 Jbeta primers). Measured with immunoSEQ multiplex PCR; TCRdb has only the in-frame clones, and not every one. The sample includes about 140,000 clones, about three quarters of them seen just once. The CDR3 covers 14 residues. CDR1 is MNHEY, CDR2 SVGAGI, per germline. With 6 bases removed from V and 8 bases from J, the gap between germline ends came to 19 bases. The TCR originated in a female donor in good health and CMV-seronegative. Sequenced: PBMCs. The chain couples TRBV6-5 to TRBJ1-2; possible D gene TRBD1, 5 bases. The chain's CDR3 is CASSPRDSPGGYTF. In DNA form, the CDR3 reads TGTGCCAGCAGCCCTAGGGACTCGCCGGGCGGCTACACCTTC.